The rows below give T cell receptor beta chains drawn from one sample of a study of cytomegalovirus exposure and HLA in healthy donors. Sequenced by immunoSEQ multiplex PCR; TCRdb stores in-frame clones only, minus some. Its clone listing holds approximately 38,000 clones. Sequenced input: PBMCs. These receptors came from a man younger than 40 in good health and CMV-seronegative. The CDR3 runs from the conserved cysteine through the conserved F or W. D genes are given only for firm matches.

>TRBV6-5|TRBD1|TRBJ2-1
CASSYRTGEHEQFF
>TRBV4-1|-|TRBJ1-2
CASSQPGTNYGYTF
>TRBV6-5|-|TRBJ2-1
CASSIDWLGEQFF
>TRBV7-9|TRBD1|TRBJ1-5
CASSLGTGIRGNQPQHF
>TRBV5-1|TRBD1|TRBJ2-1
CASSVQGAGNEQFF
>TRBV6-5|TRBD1|TRBJ2-7
CASSDRGLGNEQYF
>TRBV13|TRBD2|TRBJ2-5
CASSLSSWASGQETQYF
>TRBV18|-|TRBJ1-5
CASSPMDSYQPQHF
>TRBV19|TRBD2|TRBJ2-5
CASRPRDSGRALGETQYF
>TRBV12-5|-|TRBJ2-7
CASGLVYSYEQYF
>TRBV18|TRBD2|TRBJ2-3
CASSSTAQPLAGSTDTQYF
>TRBV14|TRBD2|TRBJ2-1
CASSRPSGSSYNEQFF
>TRBV6-1|TRBD2|TRBJ2-7
CASTRSSGSFNEQYF
>TRBV30|TRBD2|TRBJ2-1
CAWSEGLAGIHEQFF
>TRBV4-3|TRBD2|TRBJ2-3
CASSQDPSGSEGDTQYF
>TRBV18|TRBD1|TRBJ2-5
CASSPPGTGVETQYF